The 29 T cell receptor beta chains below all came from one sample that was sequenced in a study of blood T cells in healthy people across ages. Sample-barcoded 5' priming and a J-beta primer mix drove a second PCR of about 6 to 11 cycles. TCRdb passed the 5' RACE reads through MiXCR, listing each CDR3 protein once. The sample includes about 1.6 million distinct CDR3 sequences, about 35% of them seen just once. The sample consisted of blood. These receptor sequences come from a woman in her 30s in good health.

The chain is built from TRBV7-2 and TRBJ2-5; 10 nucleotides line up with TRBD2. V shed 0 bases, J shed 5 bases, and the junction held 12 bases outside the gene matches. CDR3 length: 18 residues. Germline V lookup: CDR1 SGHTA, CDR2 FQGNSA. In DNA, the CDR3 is TGTGCCAGCAGCTTAGCGTTAACTAGCGGGAAAGTTTGGGAGACCCAGTACTTC. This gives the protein CASSLALTSGKVWETQYF. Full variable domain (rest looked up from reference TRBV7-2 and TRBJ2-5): GAGVSQSPSNKVTEKGKDVELRCDPISGHTALYWYRQSLGQGLEFLIYFQGNSAPDKSGLPSDRFSAERTGGSVSTLTIQRTQQEDSAVYLCASSLALTSGKVWETQYFGPGTRLLVL.

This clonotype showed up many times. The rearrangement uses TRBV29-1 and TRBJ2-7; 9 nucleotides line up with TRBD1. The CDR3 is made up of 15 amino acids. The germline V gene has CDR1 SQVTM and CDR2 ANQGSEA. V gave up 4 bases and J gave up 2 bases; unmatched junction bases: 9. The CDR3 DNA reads TGCAGCGTTGTTTCGATGGGGACAGGGCCCTACGAGCAGTACTTC. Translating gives CSVVSMGTGPYEQYF.

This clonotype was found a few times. The CDR3 reads CSARGGQLQETQYF. CDR3 DNA: TGCAGTGCTAGAGGGGGACAGCTCCAAGAGACCCAGTACTTC. The gene calls are TRBV20-1 and TRBJ2-5; 7 nucleotides line up with TRBD1. From germline, CDR1 is DFQATT and CDR2 SNEGSKA (reference sequence). V lost 1 base and J lost 1; bases outside the gene matches: 3. This CDR3 region has 14 residues.

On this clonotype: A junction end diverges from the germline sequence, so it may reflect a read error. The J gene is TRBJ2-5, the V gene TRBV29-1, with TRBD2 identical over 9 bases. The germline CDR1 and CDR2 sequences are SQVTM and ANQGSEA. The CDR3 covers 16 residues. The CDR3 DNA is TGCAGTGGCAGGATAGCTAGCGGGATACCGGTCGAGACCCGGTACTTC. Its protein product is CSGRIASGIPVETRYF.

DNA of the CDR3: TGTGCCAGCAGCGAGAGAATAGGGACGAACACCGGGGAGCTGTTTTTT. Amino acids: CASSERIGTNTGELFF. The genes are TRBV7-9 and TRBJ2-2; D remains unclear. CDR1 is SEHNR, CDR2 FQNEAQ, per germline (reference sequence). CDR3 length: 16 amino acids. The V and J ends lost 5 bases and 0 bases respectively, with 13 bases between them.

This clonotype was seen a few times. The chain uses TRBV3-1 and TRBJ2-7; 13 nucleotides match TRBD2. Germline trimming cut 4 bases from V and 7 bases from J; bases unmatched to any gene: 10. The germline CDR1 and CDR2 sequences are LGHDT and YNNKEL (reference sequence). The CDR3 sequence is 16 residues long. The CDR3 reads CASSRTLAGGPREQYF. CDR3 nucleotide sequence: TGTGCCAGCAGCCGCACACTAGCGGGGGGGCCTCGGGAGCAGTACTTC.

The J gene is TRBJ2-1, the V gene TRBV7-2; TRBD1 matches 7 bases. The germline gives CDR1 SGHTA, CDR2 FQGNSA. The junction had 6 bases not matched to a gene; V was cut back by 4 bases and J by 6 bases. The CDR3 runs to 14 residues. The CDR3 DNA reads TGTGCCAGCAGCTCGAACAGGGGACGCAATGAGCAGTTCTTC. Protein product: CASSSNRGRNEQFF.

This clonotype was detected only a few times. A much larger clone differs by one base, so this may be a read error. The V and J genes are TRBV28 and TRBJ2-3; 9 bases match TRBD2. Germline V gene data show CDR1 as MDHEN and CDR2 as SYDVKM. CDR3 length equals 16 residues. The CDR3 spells CVSSWAGGRFTDTQYF. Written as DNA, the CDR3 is TGTGTCAGCAGTTGGGCGGGGGGGCGCTTCACAGATACGCAGTATTTT.

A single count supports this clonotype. CDR3 DNA: TGTGCCAGCACCTGGGACAGGGGATTGCACTATGGCTACACCTTC. Amino acids: CASTWDRGLHYGYTF. V usage is TRBV6-1 and J usage is TRBJ1-2; 10 nucleotides line up with TRBD1. V lost 7 bases and J lost 3; bases outside the gene matches: 8. The CDR3 is 15 amino acids. Germline CDR1 is MNHNS and CDR2 is SASEGT.

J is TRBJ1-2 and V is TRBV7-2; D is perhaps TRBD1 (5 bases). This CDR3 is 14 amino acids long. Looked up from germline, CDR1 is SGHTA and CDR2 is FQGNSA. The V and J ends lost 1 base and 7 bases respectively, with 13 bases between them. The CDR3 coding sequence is TGTGCCAGCAGCTTAGGGGGGTCCACGGGTGGCTACACCTTC. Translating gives CASSLGGSTGGYTF.

The DNA for the CDR3 is TGTGCCACCAGAGAGGACCGATTGGTTTACGAGCAGTACTTC. It specifies CATREDRLVYEQYF. The chain carries TRBV15 and TRBJ2-4; no firm D call. The J call may not be correct, given that the DNA end is closer to TRBJ2-7. This CDR3 is 14 amino acids long. In germline, CDR1 is LNHNV, CDR2 YYDKDF (reference sequence).

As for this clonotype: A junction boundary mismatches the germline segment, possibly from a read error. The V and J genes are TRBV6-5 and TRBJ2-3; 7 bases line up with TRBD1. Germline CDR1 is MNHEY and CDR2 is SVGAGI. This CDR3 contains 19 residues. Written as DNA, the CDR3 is TGTGCCGGCAGTTACCCGCAACACGACAGGGATACTAGCACAGATACGCAGTATTTT. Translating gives CAGSYPQHDRDTSTDTQYF.

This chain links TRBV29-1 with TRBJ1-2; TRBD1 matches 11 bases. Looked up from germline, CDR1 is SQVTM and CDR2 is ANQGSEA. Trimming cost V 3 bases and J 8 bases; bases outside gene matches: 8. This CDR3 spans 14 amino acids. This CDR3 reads CSVEEGQGVTGYTF. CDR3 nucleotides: TGCAGCGTTGAGGAGGGACAGGGGGTAACCGGCTACACCTTC.

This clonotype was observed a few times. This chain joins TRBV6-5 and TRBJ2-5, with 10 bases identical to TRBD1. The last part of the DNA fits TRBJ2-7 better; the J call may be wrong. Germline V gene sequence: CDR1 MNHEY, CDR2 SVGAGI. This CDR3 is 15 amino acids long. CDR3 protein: CASRRTGGMLDEQYF. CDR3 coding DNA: TGTGCCAGCAGGAGGACAGGGGGTATGTTAGACGAGCAGTACTTC.

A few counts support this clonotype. The CDR3 spells CASSPGARYEQYF. For the CDR3, the DNA is TGTGCCAGCAGTCCGGGGGCCCGCTACGAGCAGTACTTC. The V and J genes are TRBV12-3 or TRBV12-4 and TRBJ2-7; D is possibly TRBD1 or TRBD2 (6 bases each). The CDR3 length is 13 residues. Trimming pared 5 bases from V and 3 bases from J, leaving 11 bases between.

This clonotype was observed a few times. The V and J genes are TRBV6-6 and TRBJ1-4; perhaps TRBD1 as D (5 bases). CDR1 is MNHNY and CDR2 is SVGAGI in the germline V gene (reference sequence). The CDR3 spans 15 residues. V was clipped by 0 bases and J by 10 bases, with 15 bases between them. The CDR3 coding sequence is TGTGCCAGCAGTTACTCTGCGGGACCCGAGGGAAAACTGTTTTTT. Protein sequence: CASSYSAGPEGKLFF.

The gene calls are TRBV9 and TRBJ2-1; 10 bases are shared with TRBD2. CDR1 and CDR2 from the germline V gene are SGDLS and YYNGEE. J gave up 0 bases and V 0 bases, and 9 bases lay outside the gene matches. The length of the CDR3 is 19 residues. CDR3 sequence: CASSVDGASGGSSYNEQFF. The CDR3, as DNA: TGTGCCAGCAGCGTAGATGGTGCTAGCGGGGGCAGCTCCTACAATGAGCAGTTCTTC.

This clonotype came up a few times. DNA of the CDR3: TGTGCCAGCAGTGGGGGACTACCTTTCTCTGGGGCCAACGTCCTGACTTTC. The encoded protein is CASSGGLPFSGANVLTF. The rearrangement links TRBV25-1 to TRBJ2-6, with 7 bases that match TRBD2. Germline trimming cut 4 bases from V and 0 bases from J; bases unmatched to any gene: 6. The germline CDR1 and CDR2 sequences are MGHDK and SYGVNS. The CDR3 is 17 amino acids.

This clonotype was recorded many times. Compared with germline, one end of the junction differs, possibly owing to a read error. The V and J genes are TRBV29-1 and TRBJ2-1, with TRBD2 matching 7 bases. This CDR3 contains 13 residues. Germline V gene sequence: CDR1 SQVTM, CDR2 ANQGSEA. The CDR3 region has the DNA TGCAGCGTTGATGTGACTAGCTCCAATCAGCAGTTCTTC. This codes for CSVDVTSSNQQFF.

CDR3 coding DNA: TGTGCCAGCAGTGAATTGCCGTACAATCAGCCCCAGCATTTT. Amino acids: CASSELPYNQPQHF. The chain uses TRBV25-1 and TRBJ1-5; the D is unclear. The V gene lost 1 base and the J gene lost 3 bases, with 7 bases spanning the gap. The CDR3 runs to 14 residues. Germline loops: CDR1 MGHDK, CDR2 SYGVNS.

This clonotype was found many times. The CDR3: CASTDRTSGFSDTQYF. The CDR3 DNA sequence: TGTGCCAGCACCGATAGGACTAGCGGGTTTTCAGATACGCAGTATTTT. The chain recombines TRBV6-2 or TRBV6-3 with TRBJ2-3; 11 positions agree with TRBD2. The trim removed 7 bases at V and 4 bases at J, leaving 10 bases unmatched. The CDR3 spans 16 residues. The germline gives CDR1 MNHEY, CDR2 SVGEGT.

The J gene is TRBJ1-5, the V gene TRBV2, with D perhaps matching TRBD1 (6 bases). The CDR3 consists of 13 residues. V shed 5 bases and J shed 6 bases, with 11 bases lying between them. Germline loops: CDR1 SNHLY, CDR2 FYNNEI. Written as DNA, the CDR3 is TGTGCCAGCAGTTGGACAGAGGGTCAGCCCCAGCATTTT. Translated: CASSWTEGQPQHF. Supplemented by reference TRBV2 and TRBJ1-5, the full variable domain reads EPEVTQTPSHQVTQMGQEVILRCVPISNHLYFYWYRQILGQKVEFLVSFYNNEISEKSEIFDDQFSVERPDGSNFTLKIRSTKLEDSAMYFCASSWTEGQPQHFGDGTRLSIL.

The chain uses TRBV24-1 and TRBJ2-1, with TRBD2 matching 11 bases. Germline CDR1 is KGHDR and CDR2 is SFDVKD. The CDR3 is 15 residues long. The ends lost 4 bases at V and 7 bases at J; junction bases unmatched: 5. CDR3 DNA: TGTGCCACCAGTGAGCTAGCGGGGGGCTCAAATGAGCAGTTCTTC. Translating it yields CATSELAGGSNEQFF.

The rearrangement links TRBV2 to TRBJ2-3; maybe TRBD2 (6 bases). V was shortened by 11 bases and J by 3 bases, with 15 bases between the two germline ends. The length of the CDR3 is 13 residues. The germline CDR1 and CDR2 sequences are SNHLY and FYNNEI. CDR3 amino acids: CAGAGGRTDTQYF. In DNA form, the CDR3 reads TGTGCCGGGGCCGGAGGGAGGACAGATACGCAGTATTTT. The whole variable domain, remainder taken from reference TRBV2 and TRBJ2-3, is EPEVTQTPSHQVTQMGQEVILRCVPISNHLYFYWYRQILGQKVEFLVSFYNNEISEKSEIFDDQFSVERPDGSNFTLKIRSTKLEDSAMYFCAGAGGRTDTQYFGPGTRLTVL.

The CDR3 loop reads CASSQKGSRAFF. The CDR3 nucleotides read TGTGCCAGCAGCCAAAAAGGCTCTCGGGCTTTCTTT. The V gene is TRBV3-1, the J gene TRBJ1-1; D gene unclear. Trimming removed 2 bases from V and 11 bases from J, with 12 bases in between. CDR3 size: 12 residues. The germline CDR1 and CDR2 sequences are LGHDT and YNNKEL (reference sequence).

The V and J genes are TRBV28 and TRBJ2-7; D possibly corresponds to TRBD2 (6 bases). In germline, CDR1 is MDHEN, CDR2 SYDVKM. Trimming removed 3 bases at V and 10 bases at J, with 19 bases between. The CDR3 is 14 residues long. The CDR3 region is CASSFIGGGEAQYF. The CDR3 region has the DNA TGTGCCAGCAGTTTTATTGGGGGAGGTGAGGCCCAGTACTTC. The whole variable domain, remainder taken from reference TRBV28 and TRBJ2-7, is DVKVTQSSRYLVKRTGEKVFLECVQDMDHENMFWYRQDPGLGLRLIYFSYDVKMKEKGDIPEGYSVSREKKERFSLILESASTNQTSMYLCASSFIGGGEAQYFGPGTRLTVT.

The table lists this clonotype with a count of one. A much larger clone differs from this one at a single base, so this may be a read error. DNA of the CDR3: TGTGCCGGCACCACGGGATATTGGGGAGACGGCTACACCTTC. Translation: CAGTTGYWGDGYTF. The chain has TRBV12-3 or TRBV12-4 and TRBJ1-2; D uncertain. The CDR3 contains 14 residues. Trimming took off 11 bases at V and 8 bases at J, with 24 bases between the two ends.

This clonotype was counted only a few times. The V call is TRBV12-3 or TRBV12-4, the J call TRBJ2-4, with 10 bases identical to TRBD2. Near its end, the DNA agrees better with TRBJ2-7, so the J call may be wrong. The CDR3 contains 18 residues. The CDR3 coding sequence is TGTGCCAGCAGTTTAGATTGGGGTTGGGGGACTAGCGACTACGAGCAGTACTTC. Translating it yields CASSLDWGWGTSDYEQYF.

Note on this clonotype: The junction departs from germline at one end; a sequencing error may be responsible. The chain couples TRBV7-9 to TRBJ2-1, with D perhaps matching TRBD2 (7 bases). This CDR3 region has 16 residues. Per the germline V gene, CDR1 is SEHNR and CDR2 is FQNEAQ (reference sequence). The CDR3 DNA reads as TGTGCCAGCAGCCCCGGGGTGGCAGGGGACTACAATGAGCGGTTCTTC. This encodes CASSPGVAGDYNERFF.